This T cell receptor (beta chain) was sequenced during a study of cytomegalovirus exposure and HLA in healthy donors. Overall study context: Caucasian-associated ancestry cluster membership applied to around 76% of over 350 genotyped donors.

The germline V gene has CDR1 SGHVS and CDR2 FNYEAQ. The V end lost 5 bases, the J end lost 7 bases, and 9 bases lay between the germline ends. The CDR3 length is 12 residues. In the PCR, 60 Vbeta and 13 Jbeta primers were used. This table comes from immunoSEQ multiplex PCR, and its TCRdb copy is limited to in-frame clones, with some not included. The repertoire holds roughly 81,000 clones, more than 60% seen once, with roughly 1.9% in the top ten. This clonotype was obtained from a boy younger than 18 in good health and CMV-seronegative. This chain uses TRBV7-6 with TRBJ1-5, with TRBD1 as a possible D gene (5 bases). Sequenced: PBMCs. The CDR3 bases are TGTGCCAGCAGCAGCCCAGGGCAGCCCCAGCATTTT. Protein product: CASSSPGQPQHF.